The T cell receptor beta chain under discussion was sequenced for a study of vaccination and CD4 T cells after COVID-19. A few counts support this clonotype. Its specificity is not known. This CDR3 is 10 amino acids long. Looked up from germline, CDR1 is SNHLY and CDR2 is FYNNEI. The germline V and J ends were trimmed by 6 bases and 2 bases, with 1 base remaining between them. The Oncomine TCR Beta short-read assay generated sequence data from the DNA of cultured CD4+ T cells. Each CDR3 protein is one row after TCRdb ran MiXCR on the PCR reads. The data hold roughly 12,000 distinct CDR3 sequences, with around half observed a single time. Described treatment: approximately nine-day PBMC culture with coronavirus spike peptide pools or control peptides (ViraFEST assay).

The material sequenced was CD4+ T cells from blood, cultured in vitro. The receptor was derived from a human donor who had recovered from COVID-19. The chain is built from TRBV2 and TRBJ1-1; D gene uncertain. CDR3 loop: CASRNTEAFF. The CDR3 bases are TGTGCCAGCAGAAACACTGAAGCTTTCTTT.